Each of the 11 T cell receptor beta chains below was sequenced from the same sample in a study of radiotherapy plus CTLA-4 blockade in lung cancer. This table comes from immunoSEQ multiplex PCR, and its TCRdb copy is limited to in-frame clones, with some not included. The table includes tens of thousands of clones, 83% detected once. The sample was peripheral blood, taken from a patient treated with radiotherapy plus ipilimumab. The source of these receptors is a human donor with non-small cell lung cancer who had stable disease on radiotherapy plus ipilimumab.

CDR3 loop: CASSYSGLEQYF. The CDR3 DNA sequence: TGTGCCAGCAGTTACTCGGGACTCGAGCAGTACTTC. The chain recombines TRBV6-6 with TRBJ2-7, with D possibly TRBD2 on 6 matching bases. Germline V gene data show CDR1 as MNHNY and CDR2 as SVGAGI (reference sequence). The ends were cut back, 0 bases at V and 6 bases at J, with 6 bases in the middle. CDR3 length equals 12 residues.

The chain joins TRBV18 to TRBJ2-7; D unclear. The CDR3 has 13 residues. The V end lost 2 bases, the J end lost 1 base, and 6 bases lay between the germline ends. Germline CDR1 is KGHSH and CDR2 is LQKENI. The CDR3 coding sequence is TGTGCCAGCTCACCAAGAGCGTCCTACGAGCAGTACTTC. This translates into CASSPRASYEQYF.

The chain joins TRBV30 to TRBJ1-5; D possibly corresponds to TRBD1 (6 bases). Trimming shortened V by 2 bases and J by 5 bases, and 10 bases separated the two germline ends. In germline, CDR1 is GTSNPN, CDR2 SVGIG (reference sequence). The CDR3 totals 13 residues. The DNA for the CDR3 is TGTGCCTGGAGTCTGGCAGGGGATCAGCCCCAGCATTTT. It encodes CAWSLAGDQPQHF.

The rearrangement uses TRBV6-1 and TRBJ2-2; no clear D gene. CDR3 length: 14 amino acids. CDR1 MNHNS and CDR2 SASEGT come from the germline V gene. V lost 1 base and J lost 4, with 7 bases in between. The CDR3 sequence is CASSEVARTGELFF. CDR3 nucleotide sequence: TGTGCCAGCAGTGAAGTGGCGCGCACCGGGGAGCTGTTTTTT.

The chain has TRBV4-1 and TRBJ2-5; the D is unclear. The J call is doubtful: the DNA matches TRBJ2-7 better. Germline CDR1 MGHRA, CDR2 YSYEKL. The CDR3 length is 16 residues. CDR3 nucleotides: TGCGCCAGCAGCCAAGATTTCGGGCGACCCCCCTACGAGCAGTACTTC. Translating gives CASSQDFGRPPYEQYF.

V and J are TRBV7-9 and TRBJ1-5; D is undetermined. The CDR3 is made up of 14 amino acids. The germline V and J ends were trimmed by 1 base and 1 base, with 5 bases remaining between them. Germline V gene lookup returns CDR1 SEHNR and CDR2 FQNEAQ (reference sequence). The DNA of the CDR3 is TGTGCCAGCAGCTTAGAGACGAGCAATCAGCCCCAGCATTTT. Residues: CASSLETSNQPQHF.

The count of this clone is one. The chain couples TRBV4-1 to TRBJ2-7; D is uncertain. V lost 4 bases and J lost 0, with 7 bases in between. CDR1 and CDR2 from the germline V gene are MGHRA and YSYEKL. The CDR3 consists of 13 residues. The CDR3 nucleotides are TGCGCCAGCAGCCTATCAGGCTCCTACGAGCAGTACTTC. As protein: CASSLSGSYEQYF.

This clone occurred once. The V gene is TRBV29-1, the J gene TRBJ2-1; 7 bases are a match to TRBD1. Germline lookup yields CDR1 SQVTM and CDR2 ANQGSEA. Unmatched junction bases numbered 8, after V lost 3 bases and J lost 9 bases. The length of the CDR3 is 13 residues. This chain's CDR3 is CSVDEGAGGEQFF. In nucleotides, the CDR3 is TGCAGCGTTGATGAGGGGGCTGGAGGTGAGCAGTTCTTC.

The V gene is TRBV5-4, the J gene TRBJ2-1; 7 bases align to TRBD2. CDR1 SGHNT and CDR2 YYREEE come from the germline V gene (reference sequence). Germline trimming cut 5 bases from V and 9 bases from J; bases unmatched to any gene: 8. The CDR3 totals 13 residues. CDR3 loop: CASRNRLAGEQFF. The DNA for the CDR3 is TGTGCCAGCAGGAATCGACTAGCTGGTGAGCAGTTCTTC. The full variable domain, completed using reference TRBV5-4 and TRBJ2-1, is ETGVTQSPTHLIKTRGQQVTLRCSSQSGHNTVSWYQQALGQGPQFIFQYYREEENGRGNFPPRFSGLQFPNYSSELNVNALELDDSALYLCASRNRLAGEQFFGPGTRLTVL.

The chain carries TRBV19 and TRBJ1-1; D unclear. The CDR3 spans 13 residues. Germline V lookup: CDR1 LNHDA, CDR2 SQIVND (reference sequence). The V and J ends lost 4 bases and 0 bases respectively, with 6 bases between them. As DNA, the CDR3 is TGTGCCAGTAGTACGGCTCTGAACACTGAAGCTTTCTTT. This gives the protein CASSTALNTEAFF. The whole variable domain, remainder taken from reference TRBV19 and TRBJ1-1, is DGGITQSPKYLFRKEGQNVTLSCEQNLNHDAMYWYRQDPGQGLRLIYYSQIVNDFQKGDIAEGYSVSREKKESFPLTVTSAQKNPTAFYLCASSTALNTEAFFGQGTRLTVV.

The gene calls are TRBV29-1 and TRBJ2-1; 14 bases agree with TRBD2. The ends lost 6 bases at V and 7 bases at J; junction bases unmatched: 8. The CDR3 has 15 residues. The germline CDR1 and CDR2 sequences are SQVTM and ANQGSEA. The CDR3 sequence is CSVEGTSGSHNEQFF. DNA of the CDR3: TGCAGCGTAGAGGGGACTAGCGGGAGTCATAATGAGCAGTTCTTC.